Following are 19 T cell receptor beta chains from one sample sequenced in a study of human T cells and chemical hapten exposure. As for time point: patch test 1, 2 weeks after DPC sensitization. As for treatment: therapeutic diphenylcyclopropenone sensitization with weekly scalp DPC. TCRdb fed the RACE reads into MiXCR, producing one record per CDR3 protein. The sample carries fewer than 95,000 distinct CDR3 sequences, roughly a tenth recorded once. The sequences come from whole blood, collected in connection with sensitization to the hapten diphenylcyclopropenone (DPC). All receptors derive from a man aged 40-50 years with alopecia areata. Some clones in this sample may be carry-over from other donors' samples.

This clonotype has a handful of counts. The genes are TRBV7-6 and TRBJ2-2, with a tentative D call TRBD2 (7 bases). There are 15 residues in the CDR3. V lost 5 bases to trimming and J lost 3 bases, with 13 bases between them. Germline CDR1 SGHVS, CDR2 FNYEAQ. The CDR3 sequence is CASSARGGDTGELFF. Written as DNA, the CDR3 is TGTGCCAGCAGCGCTAGGGGGGGAGACACCGGGGAGCTGTTTTTT.

The table lists this clonotype with a few counts. V usage is TRBV7-6 and J usage is TRBJ1-5; D is possibly TRBD1 (6 bases). CDR1 and CDR2 from the germline V gene are SGHVS and FNYEAQ. This CDR3 spans 15 amino acids. V was clipped by 6 bases and J by 6 bases, with 18 bases between them. CDR3 region: CASSSSSGVTQPQHF. CDR3 coding DNA: TGTGCCAGCAGTTCCTCATCAGGGGTTACTCAGCCCCAGCATTTT.

This clonotype turned up a few times. The chain uses TRBV28 and TRBJ2-3; D assignment may be TRBD1 or TRBD2 (5 bases each). V was shortened by 2 bases and J by 6 bases, with 12 bases between the two germline ends. The CDR3 has 14 amino acids. Germline V gene sequence: CDR1 MDHEN, CDR2 SYDVKM. The CDR3 here is CASSLGTLFDTQYF. In DNA form, the CDR3 reads TGTGCCAGCAGTTTAGGGACCCTGTTTGATACGCAGTATTTT.

This clonotype was observed many times. V and J are TRBV20-1 and TRBJ1-2; unclear D gene. This CDR3 contains 11 residues. V was cut by 3 bases and J by 7 bases, with 9 bases left in between. Germline V gives CDR1 DFQATT, CDR2 SNEGSKA (reference sequence). CDR3 amino acids: CSASPAGGYTF. DNA for the CDR3: TGCAGTGCTAGTCCCGCGGGTGGCTACACCTTC.

J is TRBJ2-3 and V is TRBV7-6, with D possibly being TRBD1 (6 bases). The germline V gene has CDR1 SGHVS and CDR2 FNYEAQ. The CDR3 contains 15 residues. Trimming left V 2 bases short and J 5 bases short, with 14 bases between. The CDR3 region is CASSLYTRGGDTQYF. The CDR3 DNA reads TGTGCCAGCAGCTTATATACCAGGGGCGGAGATACGCAGTATTTT.

Comment on this clonotype: A much larger clone differs from this one at a single base, so this may be a read error. The J gene is TRBJ1-1, the V gene TRBV27; D uncertain. The length of the CDR3 is 13 residues. Per germline, CDR1 MNHEY and CDR2 SMNVEV (reference sequence). CDR3 DNA: TGTGTCAGCAGTTTATATCTGTACACTGAAGCTTTCTTT. The encoded protein is CVSSLYLYTEAFF.

The chain is built from TRBV27 and TRBJ1-1, with 12 positions matching TRBD1. The V gene's germline CDR1 is MNHEY and CDR2 SMNVEV (reference sequence). V was pared by 1 base and J by 7 bases, with 22 bases of the junction left unmatched. The CDR3 spans 21 residues. The CDR3 DNA follows: TGTGCCAGCAGTTTATACCCCACGCTTATTTCCGGGACAGGGGGCCGGGTTGAAGCTTTCTTT. Translating it yields CASSLYPTLISGTGGRVEAFF.

This clonotype was seen more than once but under ten times. The chain uses TRBV20-1 and TRBJ2-7; maybe TRBD2 (5 bases). Trimming left V 8 bases short and J 0 bases short, with 11 bases between. The CDR3 length is 12 residues. In germline, CDR1 is DFQATT, CDR2 SNEGSKA (reference sequence). CDR3 amino acids: CSPSGNSYEQYF. The CDR3 DNA sequence: TGCAGTCCTTCCGGGAACTCCTACGAGCAGTACTTC.

This clonotype has just a few counts. This sequence joins TRBV7-2 and TRBJ2-7; no firm D call. Germline V gene lookup returns CDR1 SGHTA and CDR2 FQGNSA. Trimming removed 1 base at V and 6 bases at J, with 10 bases between. The CDR3 is 13 amino acids. This CDR3 is CASSLVVGSEQYV. The CDR3 nucleotides are TGTGCCAGCAGCTTAGTCGTCGGCTCCGAGCAGTACGTC.

This clonotype has more than one count but fewer than ten. The genes are TRBV20-1 and TRBJ2-1, with 10 bases fitting TRBD2. CDR1 and CDR2 (germline): DFQATT, SNEGSKA (reference sequence). The CDR3 is 14 residues long. Trimming took 7 bases from V and 10 from J; bases not matched to a gene: 13. CDR3 DNA: TGCAGTGTCAGCCGTCTAGCGGGAGTAGGGGAGCAGTTCTTC. Encoded protein: CSVSRLAGVGEQFF.

This clonotype was detected only a few times. The chain couples TRBV20-1 to TRBJ2-3, with 7 bases that match TRBD1. The V gene end was trimmed by 5 bases and the J gene end by 2 bases; junction bases not matched to a gene: 4. This CDR3 comprises 13 residues. Germline loops: CDR1 DFQATT, CDR2 SNEGSKA (reference sequence). The CDR3 here is CSARRGLTDTQYF. CDR3 bases: TGCAGTGCTCGAAGGGGGCTCACAGATACGCAGTATTTT.

This clonotype was seen a handful of times. V and J are TRBV11-2 and TRBJ2-5, with 7 bases fitting TRBD2. The CDR3 contains 13 residues. V lost 6 bases, J lost 3 bases, and 4 bases stayed unmatched. Per the germline V gene, CDR1 is SGHAT and CDR2 is FQNNGV. The DNA for the CDR3 is TGTGCCAGCAGACGGGACTATGAAGAGACCCAGTACTTC. It encodes CASRRDYEETQYF.

In regard to this clonotype: A much bigger clone sits one base away, suggesting this may be a read error. The chain couples TRBV7-2 to TRBJ2-3; TRBD2 is a possible D gene (5 bases). The CDR3 totals 20 residues. Germline CDR1 reads SGHTA; CDR2 reads FQGNSA. V was cut by 4 bases and J by 1 base, with 27 bases left in between. DNA for the CDR3: TGTGCCAGCAGCTCACCGCCGGAATCCCTGGGTGCGCGGGGCACAGATACGCAGTATTTT. Protein product: CASSSPPESLGARGTDTQYF.

This rearrangement joins TRBV12-3 or TRBV12-4 to TRBJ2-7; 10 nucleotides align to TRBD1. The CDR3 sequence is 14 residues long. With V trimmed by 6 bases and J by 8 bases, 10 bases remained unmatched. The CDR3, as DNA: TGTGCCAGCAGCCCCCCCGGGACAGGGGATCAGCAGTACTTC. Protein product: CASSPPGTGDQQYF.

This clonotype was counted at least ten times. The chain joins TRBV20-1 to TRBJ2-3, with 11 positions matching TRBD2. The CDR3 has 14 amino acids. J gave up 3 bases and V 3 bases, and 2 bases lay outside the gene matches. Looked up from germline, CDR1 is DFQATT and CDR2 is SNEGSKA (reference sequence). The CDR3 region is CSASLAGGTDTQYF. CDR3 coding DNA: TGCAGTGCTAGTTTAGCGGGAGGGACAGATACGCAGTATTTT.

This clonotype showed up just a few times. The V gene is TRBV20-1, the J gene TRBJ2-7; TRBD2 matches at 7 bases. Germline V lookup: CDR1 DFQATT, CDR2 SNEGSKA (reference sequence). The CDR3 totals 13 residues. After removal of 3 bases from V and 2 bases from J, the junction contained 4 bases not matched to a gene. CDR3 sequence (DNA): TGCAGTGCTAGTGGGGGGGGGACCTACGAGCAGTACTTC. Its translation: CSASGGGTYEQYF.

This clonotype was recorded many times. The chain couples TRBV19 to TRBJ1-2, with 8 bases matching TRBD1. The CDR3 length is 13 residues. CDR1 is LNHDA and CDR2 is SQIVND in the germline V gene (reference sequence). After removal of 2 bases from V and 6 bases from J, the junction contained 2 bases not matched to a gene. The CDR3 sequence is CASSIQGANGYTF. In DNA, the CDR3 is TGTGCCAGTAGTATACAGGGGGCGAATGGCTACACCTTC.

This clonotype has just a few counts. The rearrangement uses TRBV12-5 and TRBJ2-3; D call uncertain. The V end was cut by 5 bases, the J end by 1 base, with 7 bases between. This CDR3 spans 13 amino acids. Germline assignment: CDR1 LGHNT and CDR2 FRNRAP. Here the CDR3 reads CASGPDGTDTQYF. The CDR3 nucleotides read TGTGCTAGTGGTCCCGACGGCACAGATACGCAGTATTTT.

This clonotype was counted between two and nine times. This chain links TRBV6-2 or TRBV6-3 with TRBJ2-4; D remains unclear. Germline V lookup: CDR1 MNHEY, CDR2 SVGEGT. Trimming cost V 5 bases and J 5 bases, with 10 bases left between them. The CDR3 spans 13 residues. DNA for the CDR3: TGTGCCAGCAGTCAGCTTCCCGAAAACATTCAGTACTTC. Protein product: CASSQLPENIQYF.